These 6 T cell receptor beta chains were sequenced from one sample in a study of shared clonotypes between healthy human individuals. Clones were read by immunoSEQ multiplex PCR, and TCRdb kept only the in-frame ones, dropping some. The sample includes around 200,000 clones, approximately 62% of them seen just once. The sample comprised memory CD4+ T cells sorted from blood. Noted subset: CD45RA-negative fraction. The source of these receptors is a man younger than 40 in good health.

This clone was counted a single time. This clone may be a read error of a much larger clone one base away. The DNA for the CDR3 is TGTGCCAGCAGTCCGCGACTAGCGGGAGAGACCCAGTACTTC. It translates to CASSPRLAGETQYF. This chain connects TRBV2 to TRBJ2-5, with TRBD2 matching over 10 bases. Germline V gives CDR1 SNHLY, CDR2 FYNNEI. With V trimmed by 5 bases and J by 4 bases, 4 bases remained unmatched. CDR3 length: 14 residues. The full variable domain, rest sourced from reference TRBV2 and TRBJ2-5, is EPEVTQTPSHQVTQMGQEVILRCVPISNHLYFYWYRQILGQKVEFLVSFYNNEISEKSEIFDDQFSVERPDGSNFTLKIRSTKLEDSAMYFCASSPRLAGETQYFGPGTRLLVL.

This clone was seen more than once but under ten times. CDR3 bases: TGTGCCAGCAGCTTAGCGGGGGGGGCTAGCGGGACGGAGGAGCAGTACTTC. It specifies CASSLAGGASGTEEQYF. The rearrangement uses TRBV7-6 and TRBJ2-7; 9 bases fit TRBD2. The germline V gene encodes CDR1 SGHVS and CDR2 FNYEAQ. V trimming: 0 bases; J trimming: 7 bases; junction bases outside the gene matches: 13. The CDR3 extends over 17 amino acids.

The CDR3 is CASGSTGTALLNEQFF. The CDR3 coding sequence is TGTGCTAGTGGTTCGACCGGGACTGCTCTATTGAATGAGCAGTTCTTC. The chain joins TRBV12-5 to TRBJ2-1; D possibly corresponds to TRBD2 (6 bases). V was trimmed by 4 bases and J by 7 bases, leaving 20 bases between them. The CDR3 is made up of 16 amino acids. Germline assignment: CDR1 LGHNT and CDR2 FRNRAP. The full variable domain, in which reference TRBV12-5 and TRBJ2-1 provide the parts outside the CDR3, is DARVTQTPRHKVTEMGQEVTMRCQPILGHNTVFWYRQTMMQGLELLAYFRNRAPLDDSGMPKDRFSAEMPDATLATLKIQPSEPRDSAVYFCASGSTGTALLNEQFFGPGTRLTVL.

The chain joins TRBV5-4 to TRBJ2-3; D gene unclear. This CDR3 is built from 13 residues. Germline CDR1 and CDR2: SGHNT and YYREEE (reference sequence). Trimming left V 0 bases short and J 14 bases short, with 16 bases between. The CDR3 region is CASSLGSLSTRYF. CDR3 sequence (DNA): TGTGCCAGCAGCTTGGGTAGTCTATCAACCCGGTATTTT.

The rearrangement uses TRBV11-2 and TRBJ1-2, with 7 bases aligning to TRBD1. V shed 0 bases and J 4 bases; nucleotides not matched to a gene: 8. The CDR3 runs to 16 residues. CDR1 SGHAT and CDR2 FQNNGV come from the germline V gene. CDR3 in DNA: TGTGCCAGCAGCTTAGAAGTCCGGGACAGCGGCTATGGCTACACCTTC. Amino acids: CASSLEVRDSGYGYTF.

Worth noting for this clone: Germline is not matched at one junction end, which may reflect a read error. The chain links TRBV7-2 to TRBJ1-2, with 11 bases lining up with TRBD1. Per germline, CDR1 SGHTA and CDR2 FQGNSA. CDR3 length: 16 residues. CDR3 bases: TGTGCCAGCAGCGTAGCCCGGGACAGGGGGACCTATGGCTACACCTTC. Protein: CASSVARDRGTYGYTF.